Each of the 18 T cell receptor beta chains below was sequenced from the same sample in a study of T cells expressing NK-cell markers. With the 5' RACE reads reprocessed, TCRdb shows one record per CDR3 protein and no DNA. The sample data list some 110,000 distinct CDR3 sequences. The sample taken for sequencing was blood T cells: a sorted CD56 or NKG2C T cell subset, CD4+ or CD8+ T cells, or bulk PBMC T cells (not recorded which). The receptor source for this set is a woman between 18 and 75 years old in good health.

V gene TRBV11-2 combines with J gene TRBJ2-1; TCRdb calls TRBD2, which cannot be checked without DNA. The CDR3 is 14 amino acids. Germline CDR1 is SGHAT and CDR2 is FQNNGV. Here the CDR3 reads CASIFSGGDNEQFF. Filled out from reference TRBV11-2 and TRBJ2-1, the complete variable domain reads EAGVAQSPRYKIIEKRQSVAFWCNPISGHATLYWYQQILGQGPKLLIQFQNNGVVDDSQLPKDRFSAERLKGVDSTLKIQPAKLEDSAVYLCASIFSGGDNEQFFGPGTRLTVL.

The chain couples TRBV5-6 to TRBJ2-1. This CDR3 region has 14 residues. Germline V gene data show CDR1 as SGHDT and CDR2 as YYEEEE. The CDR3 loop reads CASSLVRTHFEQFF.

The chain carries TRBV4-3 and TRBJ2-2. Germline CDR1 is LGHNA and CDR2 is YSLEER. The CDR3 extends over 14 amino acids. The CDR3 sequence is CASSQDLGPGELFF.

The V call is TRBV4-3, the J call TRBJ2-1; TCRdb outputs TRBD1, but without DNA this stays unchecked. The CDR3 spans 17 residues. CDR1 is LGHNA, CDR2 YSLEER, per germline. CDR3 sequence: CASSQVPAGTGYNEQFF.

The chain links TRBV12-3 or TRBV12-4 to TRBJ2-5; TCRdb selects TRBD1, and the lack of DNA leaves this call unchecked. CDR3 length equals 14 residues. CDR3 loop: CASSPDRDRETQYF.

The J gene is TRBJ1-6, the V gene TRBV12-3 or TRBV12-4; TCRdb lists TRBD1, though no DNA is available to test this call. CDR3 length: 17 amino acids. The CDR3 spells CASSPSGASSYNSPLHF.

V usage is TRBV28 and J usage is TRBJ1-6; as DNA is missing, the TRBD1 call by TCRdb cannot be tested. Germline values: CDR1 MDHEN, CDR2 SYDVKM. The CDR3 is 12 residues long. The CDR3: CASRLQGFPLHF.

The chain recombines TRBV29-1 with TRBJ2-2. CDR1 and CDR2 from the germline V gene are SQVTM and ANQGSEA. The CDR3 totals 13 residues. CDR3 residues: CSGLRANTGELFF.

The V call is TRBV10-3, the J call TRBJ2-1. The V gene's germline CDR1 is ENHRY and CDR2 SYGVKD. This CDR3 contains 12 residues. CDR3 in amino acids: CAISHPYNEQFF.

The chain joins TRBV23-1 to TRBJ1-4. TRBV23-1 qualifies as an ORF whose function is uncertain. The CDR3 spans 12 residues. The CDR3 is CASSQEEEKLFF.

The chain couples TRBV12-3 or TRBV12-4 to TRBJ2-1. The CDR3 loop spans 13 amino acids. The CDR3 here is CACRLVSYNEQFF.

The gene calls are TRBV9 and TRBJ1-2. This CDR3 is built from 15 residues. CDR1 and CDR2 (germline): SGDLS, YYNGEE. The CDR3 is CASSVYRETDYGYTF. Full variable domain (rest looked up from reference TRBV9 and TRBJ1-2): DSGVTQTPKHLITATGQRVTLRCSPRSGDLSVYWYQQSLDQGLQFLIQYYNGEERAKGNILERFSAQQFPDLHSELNLSSLELGDSALYFCASSVYRETDYGYTFGSGTRLTVV.

V and J are TRBV6-5 and TRBJ2-5; the D gene TCRdb calls, TRBD1, cannot be checked with no DNA. The CDR3 has 16 residues. Per the germline V gene, CDR1 is MNHEY and CDR2 is SVGAGI. This CDR3 reads CASSYPSFQGGVTQYF.

The CDR3 here is CSVVTGRDYGYTF. V is TRBV29-1 and J is TRBJ1-2. This CDR3 has 13 residues. In germline, CDR1 is SQVTM, CDR2 ANQGSEA.

V is TRBV7-2 and J is TRBJ1-2; the D call from TCRdb, TRBD1, cannot be confirmed without DNA. The CDR3 sequence is 14 residues long. Germline CDR1 is SGHTA and CDR2 is FQGNSA. The CDR3: CASSLTRGSGGYTF.

The chain carries TRBV28 and TRBJ2-6. This CDR3 comprises 15 residues. Germline CDR1 and CDR2: MDHEN and SYDVKM. CDR3 sequence reads: CASSFSHSGANVLTF.

The rearrangement links TRBV11-2 to TRBJ2-1; without DNA, the TCRdb call of TRBD2 cannot be checked. Per germline, CDR1 SGHAT and CDR2 FQNNGV. CDR3 size: 15 residues. CDR3 residues: CASSFGGGARNEQFF.

The V call is TRBV12-3 or TRBV12-4, the J call TRBJ1-5. The CDR3 runs to 15 residues. CDR3 region: CASSPPGLNAQPQHF.